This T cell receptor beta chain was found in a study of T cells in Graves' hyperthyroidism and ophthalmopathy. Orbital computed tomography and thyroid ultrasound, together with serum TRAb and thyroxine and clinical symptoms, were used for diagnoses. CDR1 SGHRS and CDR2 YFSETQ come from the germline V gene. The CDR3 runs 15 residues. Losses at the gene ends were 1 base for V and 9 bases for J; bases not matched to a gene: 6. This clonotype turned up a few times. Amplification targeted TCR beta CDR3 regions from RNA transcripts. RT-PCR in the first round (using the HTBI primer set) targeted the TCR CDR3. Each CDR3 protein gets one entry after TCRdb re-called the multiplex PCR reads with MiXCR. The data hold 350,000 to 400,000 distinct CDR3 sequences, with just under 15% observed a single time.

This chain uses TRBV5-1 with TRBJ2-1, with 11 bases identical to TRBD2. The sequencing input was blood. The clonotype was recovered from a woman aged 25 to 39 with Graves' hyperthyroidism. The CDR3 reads CASSLSASGRSEQFF. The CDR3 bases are TGCGCCAGCAGCTTGTCGGCTAGCGGGAGGAGTGAGCAGTTCTTC.